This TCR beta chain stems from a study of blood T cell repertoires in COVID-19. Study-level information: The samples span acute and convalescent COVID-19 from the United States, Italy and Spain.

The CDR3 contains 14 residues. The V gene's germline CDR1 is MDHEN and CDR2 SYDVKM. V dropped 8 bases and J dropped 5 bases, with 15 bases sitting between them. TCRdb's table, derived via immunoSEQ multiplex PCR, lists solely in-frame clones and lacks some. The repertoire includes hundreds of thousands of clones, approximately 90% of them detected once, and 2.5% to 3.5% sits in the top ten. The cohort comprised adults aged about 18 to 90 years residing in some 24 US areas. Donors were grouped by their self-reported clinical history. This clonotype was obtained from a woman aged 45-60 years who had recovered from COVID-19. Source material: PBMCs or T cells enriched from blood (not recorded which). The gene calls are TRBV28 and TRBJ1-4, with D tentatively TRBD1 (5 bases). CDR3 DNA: TGTGCCAGCGCTCCTTTGTCAGGGAATGAAAAACTGTTTTTT. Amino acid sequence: CASAPLSGNEKLFF.